The TCR beta chain described here comes from a study of T cell changes during pregnancy in multiple sclerosis. The CDR3 contains 14 residues. Trimming shortened V by 6 bases and J by 10 bases, and 19 bases separated the two germline ends. Germline CDR1 reads SGHRS; CDR2 reads YFSETQ. Assay used: immunoSEQ multiplex PCR; TCRdb lists only in-frame clones, some missing. The top ten clones hold 1.4% to 1.5% of a sample with about 80,000 clones, under 95% of them seen once. This sequence was found in a female donor with multiple sclerosis, enrolled in a pregnancy study. The chain joins TRBV5-1 to TRBJ2-2, with D perhaps TRBD2 (5 bases). The material was peripheral blood, obtained before pregnancy. The CDR3 sequence is CASMESRGMLELFF. The CDR3 DNA follows: TGCGCCAGCATGGAAAGCCGGGGTATGCTGGAGCTGTTTTTT.